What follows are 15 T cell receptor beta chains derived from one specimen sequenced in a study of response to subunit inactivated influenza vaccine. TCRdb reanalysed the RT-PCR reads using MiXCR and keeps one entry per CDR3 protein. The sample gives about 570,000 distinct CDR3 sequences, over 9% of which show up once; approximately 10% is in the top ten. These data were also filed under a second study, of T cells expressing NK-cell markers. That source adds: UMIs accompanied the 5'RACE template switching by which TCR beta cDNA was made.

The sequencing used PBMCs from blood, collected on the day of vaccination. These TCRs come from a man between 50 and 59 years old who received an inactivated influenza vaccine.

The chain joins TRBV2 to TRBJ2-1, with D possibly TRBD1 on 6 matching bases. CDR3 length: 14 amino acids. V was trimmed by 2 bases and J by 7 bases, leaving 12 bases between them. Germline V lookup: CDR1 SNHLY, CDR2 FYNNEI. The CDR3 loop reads CASSEFRGKNEQFF. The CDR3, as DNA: TGTGCCAGCAGTGAATTTAGGGGGAAGAATGAGCAGTTCTTC.

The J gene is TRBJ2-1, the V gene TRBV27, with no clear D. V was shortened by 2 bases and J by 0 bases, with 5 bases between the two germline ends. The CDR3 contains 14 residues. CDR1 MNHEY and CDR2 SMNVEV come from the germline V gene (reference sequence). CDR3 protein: CASSLLDSYNEQFF. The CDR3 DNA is TGTGCCAGCAGTTTACTGGACTCCTACAATGAGCAGTTCTTC.

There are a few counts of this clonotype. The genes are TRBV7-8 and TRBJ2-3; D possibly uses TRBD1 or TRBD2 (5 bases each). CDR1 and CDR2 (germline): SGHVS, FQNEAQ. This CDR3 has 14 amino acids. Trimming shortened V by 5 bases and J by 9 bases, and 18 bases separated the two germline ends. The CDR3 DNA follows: TGTGCCAGCAGCCGTGACACCCCCGAGGGGACGCAGTATTTT. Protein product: CASSRDTPEGTQYF.

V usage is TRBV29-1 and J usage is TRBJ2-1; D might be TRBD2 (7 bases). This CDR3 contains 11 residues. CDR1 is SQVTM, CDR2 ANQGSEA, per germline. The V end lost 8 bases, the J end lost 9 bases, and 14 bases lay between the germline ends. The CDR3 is CSLRGASEQFF. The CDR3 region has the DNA TGCAGCTTACGGGGGGCAAGTGAGCAGTTCTTC.

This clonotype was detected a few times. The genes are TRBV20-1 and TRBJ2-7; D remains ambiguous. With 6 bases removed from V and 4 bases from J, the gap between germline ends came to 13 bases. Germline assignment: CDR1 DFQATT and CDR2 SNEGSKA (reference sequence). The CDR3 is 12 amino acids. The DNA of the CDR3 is TGCAGTGCCCAAAAAAGTCGGTACGAGCAGTACTTC. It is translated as CSAQKSRYEQYF.

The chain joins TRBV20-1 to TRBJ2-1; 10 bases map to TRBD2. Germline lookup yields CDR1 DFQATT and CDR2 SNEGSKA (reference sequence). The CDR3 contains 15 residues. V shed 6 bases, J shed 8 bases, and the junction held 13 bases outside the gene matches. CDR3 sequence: CSAPDPGLATDEQFF. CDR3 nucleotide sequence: TGCAGTGCCCCGGATCCGGGACTAGCGACGGATGAGCAGTTCTTC.

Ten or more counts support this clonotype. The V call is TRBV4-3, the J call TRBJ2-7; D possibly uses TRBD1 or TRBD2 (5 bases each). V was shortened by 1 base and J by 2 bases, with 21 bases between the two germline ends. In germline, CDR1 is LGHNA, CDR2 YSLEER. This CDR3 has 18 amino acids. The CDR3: CASSQVKGAKGRTYEQYF. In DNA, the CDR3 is TGCGCCAGCAGCCAAGTAAAGGGAGCAAAGGGGAGAACCTACGAGCAGTACTTC.

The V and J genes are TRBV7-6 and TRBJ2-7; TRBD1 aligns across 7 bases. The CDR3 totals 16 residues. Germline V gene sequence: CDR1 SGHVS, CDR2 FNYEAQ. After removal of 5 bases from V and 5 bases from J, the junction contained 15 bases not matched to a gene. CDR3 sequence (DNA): TGTGCCAGCAGCCCCAGAGTAGGGGGCCCTCGAGACGAGCAGTACTTC. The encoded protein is CASSPRVGGPRDEQYF.

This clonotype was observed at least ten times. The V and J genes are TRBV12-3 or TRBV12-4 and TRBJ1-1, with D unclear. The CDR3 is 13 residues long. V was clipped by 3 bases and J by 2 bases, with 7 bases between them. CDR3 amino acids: CASSLRQNTEAFF. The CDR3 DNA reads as TGTGCCAGCAGTTTGAGACAAAACACTGAAGCTTTCTTT.

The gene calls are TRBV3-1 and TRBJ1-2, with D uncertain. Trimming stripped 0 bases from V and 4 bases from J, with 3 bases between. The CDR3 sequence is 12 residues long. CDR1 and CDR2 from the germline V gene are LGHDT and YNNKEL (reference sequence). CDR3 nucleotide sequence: TGTGCCAGCAGCCAAGATCTCTATGGCTACACCTTC. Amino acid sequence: CASSQDLYGYTF.

The CDR3 here is CRGGRNTEAFF. In nucleotides, the CDR3 is TGCAGGGGGGGACGGAACACTGAAGCTTTCTTT. This sequence joins TRBV20-1 and TRBJ1-1; tentative D call: TRBD1 (5 bases). This CDR3 spans 11 amino acids. Germline V gives CDR1 DFQATT, CDR2 SNEGSKA (reference sequence).

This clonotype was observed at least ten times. This chain's CDR3 is CAIRTGGDHNEQFF. CDR3 DNA sequence: TGTGCCATTCGGACAGGGGGCGATCATAATGAGCAGTTCTTC. The chain uses TRBV28 and TRBJ2-1, with TRBD1 matching over 11 bases. The CDR3 length is 14 residues. Germline trimming cut 10 bases from V and 7 bases from J; bases unmatched to any gene: 9. From germline, CDR1 is MDHEN and CDR2 SYDVKM.

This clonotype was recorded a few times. The CDR3 spells CASSQEQGEETQYF. The CDR3 DNA sequence: TGTGCCAGCAGTCAAGAACAGGGGGAAGAGACCCAGTACTTC. This chain joins TRBV27 and TRBJ2-5; 8 bases are shared with TRBD1. The J segment lost 3 bases and the V segment lost 5 bases, leaving 5 bases of the junction unmatched. This CDR3 is built from 14 residues. Germline V CDR1 and CDR2: MNHEY, SMNVEV (reference sequence).

CDR3 sequence (DNA): TGCAGTGCTTTAGCGGCGAACACAGATACGCAGTATTTT. It is translated as CSALAANTDTQYF. V and J are TRBV20-1 and TRBJ2-3, with a tentative D call TRBD2 (6 bases). V lost 5 bases to trimming and J lost 2 bases, with 11 bases between them. Germline values: CDR1 DFQATT, CDR2 SNEGSKA (reference sequence). CDR3 length: 13 amino acids.

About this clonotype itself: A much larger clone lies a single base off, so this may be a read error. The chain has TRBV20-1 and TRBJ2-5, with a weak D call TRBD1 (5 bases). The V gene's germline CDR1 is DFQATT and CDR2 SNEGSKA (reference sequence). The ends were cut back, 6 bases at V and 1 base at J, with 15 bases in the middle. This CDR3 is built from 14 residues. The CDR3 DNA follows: TGCAGTGCCGGTCGGGCAGGGTGCCAAGAGACCCAGTACTTC. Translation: CSAGRAGCQETQYF.